Listed here are 27 T cell receptor beta chains from one sample, sequenced in a study of blood T cells in healthy people across ages. Using a J-beta primer mix together with a sample-barcoded 5' primer, a second PCR was run for roughly 6 to 12 cycles. TCRdb reprocessed the 5' RACE reads with MiXCR, giving one entry per CDR3 protein. The table shows around 1.5 million distinct CDR3 sequences, with roughly 64% occurring only once. Sequenced sample: blood. All receptors derive from a man aged 18 to 30 in good health.

This clonotype was recorded a few times. The chain couples TRBV25-1 to TRBJ2-4; 13 bases are a match to TRBD2. TRBJ2-7 matches the DNA end more closely, so the J call is doubtful. The length of the CDR3 is 18 residues. Germline V gives CDR1 MGHDK, CDR2 SYGVNS. CDR3 in DNA: TGTGCCAGCAGTGCTTCTCGCTTCGGACTAGCGGGGGTGAACGAGCAGTACTTC. It encodes CASSASRFGLAGVNEQYF.

The chain links TRBV27 to TRBJ2-1; D call uncertain. Germline V gives CDR1 MNHEY, CDR2 SMNVEV (reference sequence). The length of the CDR3 is 11 residues. V dropped 8 bases and J dropped 12 bases, with 14 bases sitting between them. The CDR3 nucleotides read TGTGCCAGCGGCTACGTAAATACGCAGTTCTTC. Encoded protein: CASGYVNTQFF.

This clonotype was counted a few times. The rearrangement joins TRBV3-1 to TRBJ2-7; unclear D gene. Germline values: CDR1 LGHDT, CDR2 YNNKEL (reference sequence). Deletions cut 1 base from V and 5 bases from J, with 12 bases between. This CDR3 has 14 amino acids. The CDR3 DNA sequence: TGTGCCAGCAGCCAAGCGGGTAGTCTCCACGAGCAGTACTTC. Translation: CASSQAGSLHEQYF.

This chain's CDR3 is CASSEPPGGSSYNEQFF. The CDR3 region has the DNA TGTGCCAGCAGTGAACCCCCCGGGGGGAGTTCCTACAATGAGCAGTTCTTC. The rearrangement joins TRBV25-1 to TRBJ2-1; TRBD2 matches 7 bases. Trimming cost V 2 bases and J 1 base; bases outside gene matches: 8. This CDR3 is 17 amino acids long. The germline gives CDR1 MGHDK, CDR2 SYGVNS.

The chain is built from TRBV5-1 and TRBJ2-1; perhaps TRBD2 as D (7 bases). Germline V gene lookup returns CDR1 SGHRS and CDR2 YFSETQ. V gave up 7 bases and J gave up 6 bases, with 14 bases separating them. There are 13 residues in the CDR3. CDR3 protein: CASSRGGGNEQFF. CDR3 in DNA: TGCGCCAGCTCCCGGGGAGGGGGCAATGAGCAGTTCTTC.

The J gene is TRBJ2-7, the V gene TRBV12-3 or TRBV12-4; 7 bases align to TRBD2. The CDR3 totals 14 residues. V dropped 5 bases and J dropped 5; count of bases not matched to a gene: 9. The CDR3 coding sequence is TGTGCCAGCAGTCCAGGACTAGTAATGAACGAGCAGTACTTC. Residues: CASSPGLVMNEQYF.

Note on this clonotype: The junction departs from germline at one end; a sequencing error may be responsible. This rearrangement joins TRBV6-1 to TRBJ2-7; 10 nucleotides agree with TRBD1. The germline V gene has CDR1 MNHNS and CDR2 SASEGT. This CDR3 comprises 15 residues. CDR3 nucleotides: TGTGCCAGTAGTGATGGGACAGGGGAGTATCACGAGCAGTACTTC. This gives the protein CASSDGTGEYHEQYF.

The chain couples TRBV20-1 to TRBJ2-1; 12 bases match TRBD2. Germline V gives CDR1 DFQATT, CDR2 SNEGSKA (reference sequence). V lost 3 bases to trimming and J lost 15 bases; unmatched junction nucleotides: 12. The CDR3 spans 14 residues. This chain's CDR3 is CSARWASGRVSPFF. CDR3 in DNA: TGCAGTGCTAGGTGGGCTAGCGGGAGGGTTTCTCCGTTCTTC.

The gene calls are TRBV28 and TRBJ2-1; TRBD1 matches 7 bases. V dropped 5 bases and J dropped 6; count of bases not matched to a gene: 13. The CDR3 is made up of 16 amino acids. Germline V gene lookup returns CDR1 MDHEN and CDR2 SYDVKM. CDR3 coding DNA: TGTGCCAGCAGTCCCTTCGGACCCACAGGGGTCAATGAGCAGTTCTTC. Protein sequence: CASSPFGPTGVNEQFF.

The genes are TRBV7-2 and TRBJ1-5; D is uncertain. V gave up 7 bases and J gave up 6 bases, with 10 bases separating them. The length of the CDR3 is 12 residues. Germline V gene data show CDR1 as SGHTA and CDR2 as FQGNSA. The CDR3 loop reads CASTNLSQPQHF. CDR3 DNA sequence: TGTGCCAGCACCAACTTAAGTCAGCCCCAGCATTTT.

This chain joins TRBV10-3 and TRBJ2-6; no clear D gene. Trimming stripped 11 bases from V and 4 bases from J, with 12 bases between. The V gene's germline CDR1 is ENHRY and CDR2 SYGVKD. The CDR3 spans 13 residues. DNA for the CDR3: TGTGCCCCTCTCGAGTCGGGGGCCAACGTCCTGACTTTC. Translating it yields CAPLESGANVLTF.

This clonotype was detected only a few times. This rearrangement joins TRBV2 to TRBJ2-4, with 7 bases that match TRBD1. The CDR3 covers 15 residues. The junction had 13 bases not matched to a gene; V was cut back by 11 bases and J by 3 bases. The germline V gene has CDR1 SNHLY and CDR2 FYNNEI. CDR3 in DNA: TGTGCCGCCCGACAGGGATTGAGCGACAAAAACATTCAGTACTTC. Translation gives CAARQGLSDKNIQYF. The complete variable domain, with remaining parts taken from reference TRBV2 and TRBJ2-4, reads EPEVTQTPSHQVTQMGQEVILRCVPISNHLYFYWYRQILGQKVEFLVSFYNNEISEKSEIFDDQFSVERPDGSNFTLKIRSTKLEDSAMYFCAARQGLSDKNIQYFGAGTRLSVL.

This chain joins TRBV7-6 and TRBJ1-4; D is unresolved. This CDR3 has 13 amino acids. V was clipped by 9 bases and J by 5 bases, with 13 bases between them. Germline CDR1 SGHVS, CDR2 FNYEAQ. DNA of the CDR3: TGTGCCAGAGACTCCACCGAGAATGAAAAACTGTTTTTT. As protein: CARDSTENEKLFF.

This clonotype occurred a few times. The CDR3 sequence: CASSTGQTDQPQHF. The CDR3 DNA follows: TGTGCCAGCAGTACGGGGCAGACCGATCAGCCCCAGCATTTT. The chain joins TRBV6-6 to TRBJ1-5; maybe TRBD1 (5 bases). CDR1 and CDR2 from the germline V gene are MNHNY and SVGAGI (reference sequence). This CDR3 region has 14 residues. Trimming cost V 5 bases and J 5 bases, with 13 bases left between them.

This clonotype has only a few counts. This sequence joins TRBV29-1 and TRBJ2-7, with 7 bases fitting TRBD2. The germline V gene encodes CDR1 SQVTM and CDR2 ANQGSEA. This CDR3 comprises 14 residues. The V and J ends lost 4 bases and 6 bases, in that order; junction bases with no gene match: 12. In nucleotides, the CDR3 is TGCAGCGTTGCCAAACTAGCGCGACCTTTCGAGCAGTACTTC. Its protein product is CSVAKLARPFEQYF.

The CDR3: CASSGEGRDNPYEQYF. The CDR3 bases are TGTGCCAGCAGTGGTGAGGGGAGGGACAACCCCTACGAGCAGTACTTC. The chain is built from TRBV25-1 and TRBJ2-7; TRBD2 might be the D (7 bases). The CDR3 sequence is 16 residues long. Germline CDR1 and CDR2: MGHDK and SYGVNS. The V gene lost 4 bases and the J gene lost 2 bases, with 18 bases spanning the gap.

This rearrangement joins TRBV6-5 to TRBJ2-7; perhaps TRBD1 as D (5 bases). CDR1 and CDR2 from the germline V gene are MNHEY and SVGAGI. This CDR3 spans 11 amino acids. With 4 bases removed from V and 7 bases from J, the gap between germline ends came to 8 bases. CDR3 in amino acids: CASSSWTEQYF. The CDR3 region has the DNA TGTGCCAGCAGTTCGTGGACAGAGCAGTACTTC.

This clonotype has only one observation. The genes are TRBV7-2 and TRBJ1-4; TRBD1 is a possible D gene (6 bases). The CDR3 is 15 amino acids. The ends were cut back, 0 bases at V and 8 bases at J, with 13 bases in the middle. Germline lookup yields CDR1 SGHTA and CDR2 FQGNSA. The CDR3 loop is CASSLAPGTSEKLFF. The CDR3 DNA reads as TGTGCCAGCAGCTTAGCGCCTGGGACATCGGAAAAACTGTTTTTT.

The V call is TRBV10-1, the J call TRBJ1-2, with unresolved D. The CDR3 totals 11 residues. V was cut by 9 bases and J by 1 base, with 6 bases left in between. The V gene's germline CDR1 is WNHNN and CDR2 SYGVQD (reference sequence). The CDR3 nucleotides read TGCGCCAGATCTTTTAACTATGGCTACACCTTC. The encoded protein is CARSFNYGYTF.

The gene calls are TRBV7-9 and TRBJ2-5; D is possibly TRBD2 (6 bases). The CDR3 length is 12 residues. The V end was cut by 4 bases, the J end by 11 bases, with 14 bases between. From germline, CDR1 is SEHNR and CDR2 FQNEAQ (reference sequence). CDR3 sequence reads: CASSSPNREQYF. The CDR3 DNA sequence: TGTGCCAGCAGCTCCCCGAACCGGGAGCAGTACTTC.

The sample holds one count of this clonotype. The chain carries TRBV4-2 and TRBJ1-1, with 8 bases lining up with TRBD1. The CDR3 is 15 amino acids. Germline CDR1 and CDR2: LGHNA and YNFKEQ. The V segment lost 0 bases and the J segment 4 bases; nucleotides outside the gene matches: 4. CDR3 DNA: TGTGCCAGCAGCCAAGAACAGGGGGTTGGCACTGAAGCTTTCTTT. This translates into CASSQEQGVGTEAFF.

This chain connects TRBV11-1 to TRBJ2-1; no clear D. Germline-derived CDR1 and CDR2 are SGHAT and FQDESV (reference sequence). The CDR3 contains 16 residues. Trimming took 6 bases from V and 4 from J, leaving 19 bases between them. The DNA for the CDR3 is TGTGCCAGCAGTCATAAGTCTAATAGAGGATACAATGAGCAGTTCTTC. Protein: CASSHKSNRGYNEQFF. Using reference TRBV11-1 and TRBJ2-1 for the parts outside the CDR3, the full variable domain is EAEVAQSPRYKITEKSQAVAFWCDPISGHATLYWYRQILGQGPELLVQFQDESVVDDSQLPKDRFSAERLKGVDSTLKIQPAELGDSAMYLCASSHKSNRGYNEQFFGPGTRLTVL.

J is TRBJ2-1 and V is TRBV28; unclear D gene. CDR3 length equals 15 residues. V was shortened by 5 bases and J by 8 bases, with 19 bases between the two germline ends. Per the germline V gene, CDR1 is MDHEN and CDR2 is SYDVKM. The CDR3 sequence is CASSPRASRYYEQFF. For the CDR3, the DNA is TGTGCCAGCAGTCCCCGGGCCTCAAGGTATTATGAGCAGTTCTTC.

This rearrangement joins TRBV7-9 to TRBJ2-7; D uncertain. Trimming shortened V by 1 base and J by 6 bases, and 10 bases separated the two germline ends. CDR3 length equals 13 residues. In germline, CDR1 is SEHNR, CDR2 FQNEAQ (reference sequence). The CDR3 reads CASSLEGSAEQYF. In DNA, the CDR3 is TGTGCCAGCAGCTTAGAGGGATCGGCCGAGCAGTACTTC.

CDR3 residues: CASSSPRTGAYEQYF. CDR3 nucleotides: TGCGCCAGCAGCTCGCCGAGGACAGGGGCTTACGAGCAGTACTTC. The chain combines TRBV5-1 with TRBJ2-4; TRBD1 matches at 9 bases. Gene TRBJ2-7 matches the end of the DNA better, so the J call may be wrong. The CDR3 length is 15 residues. The germline V gene has CDR1 SGHRS and CDR2 YFSETQ.

This clonotype has only one observation. The CDR3: CASSSLGGGGTDTQYF. The DNA of the CDR3 is TGTGCCAGCAGCTCCCTCGGGGGTGGTGGCACAGATACGCAGTATTTT. This sequence joins TRBV9 and TRBJ2-3; D might be TRBD2 (6 bases). V dropped 4 bases and J dropped 1 base, with 16 bases sitting between them. CDR1 and CDR2 from the germline V gene are SGDLS and YYNGEE. This CDR3 is built from 16 residues.

V and J are TRBV29-1 and TRBJ2-5; unclear D gene. The DNA end lines up better with TRBJ2-7; the J call may be wrong. The CDR3 has 14 residues. Germline assignment: CDR1 SQVTM and CDR2 ANQGSEA. The CDR3 DNA reads TGCAGCGTTCCAGGAACCTACGGGTACGACGAGCAGTACTTC. Translating gives CSVPGTYGYDEQYF.